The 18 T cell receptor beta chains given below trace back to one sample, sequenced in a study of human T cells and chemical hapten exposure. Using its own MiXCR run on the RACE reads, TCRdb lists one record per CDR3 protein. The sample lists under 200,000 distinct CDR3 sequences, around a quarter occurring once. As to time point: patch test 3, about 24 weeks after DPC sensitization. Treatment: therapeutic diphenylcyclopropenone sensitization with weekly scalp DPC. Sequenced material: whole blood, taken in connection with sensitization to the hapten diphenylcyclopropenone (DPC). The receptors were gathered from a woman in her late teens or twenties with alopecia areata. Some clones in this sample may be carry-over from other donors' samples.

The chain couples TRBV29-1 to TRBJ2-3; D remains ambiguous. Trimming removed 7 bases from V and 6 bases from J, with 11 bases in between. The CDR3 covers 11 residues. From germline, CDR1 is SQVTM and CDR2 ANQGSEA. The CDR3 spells CSATPGDTQYF. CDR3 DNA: TGCAGCGCCACCCCCGGGGATACGCAGTATTTT.

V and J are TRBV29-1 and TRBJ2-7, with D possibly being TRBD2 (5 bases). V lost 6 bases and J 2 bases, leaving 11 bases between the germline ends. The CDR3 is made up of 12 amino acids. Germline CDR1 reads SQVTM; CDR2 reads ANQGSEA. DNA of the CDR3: TGCAGCGTCGCGGACGGGGCCTACGAGCAGTACTTC. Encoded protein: CSVADGAYEQYF.

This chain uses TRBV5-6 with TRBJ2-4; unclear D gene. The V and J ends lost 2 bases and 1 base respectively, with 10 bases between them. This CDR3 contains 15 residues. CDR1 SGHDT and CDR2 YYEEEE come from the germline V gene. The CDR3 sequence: CASSLGFRAKNIQYF. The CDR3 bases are TGTGCCAGCAGCTTAGGGTTTAGGGCCAAAAACATTCAGTACTTC.

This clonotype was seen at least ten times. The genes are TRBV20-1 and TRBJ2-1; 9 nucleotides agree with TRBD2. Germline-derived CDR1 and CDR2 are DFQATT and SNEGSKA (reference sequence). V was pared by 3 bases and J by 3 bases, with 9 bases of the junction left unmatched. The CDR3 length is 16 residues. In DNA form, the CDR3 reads TGCAGTGCTAGGGGACTAGCATTAAGGGACTACAATGAGCAGTTCTTC. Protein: CSARGLALRDYNEQFF.

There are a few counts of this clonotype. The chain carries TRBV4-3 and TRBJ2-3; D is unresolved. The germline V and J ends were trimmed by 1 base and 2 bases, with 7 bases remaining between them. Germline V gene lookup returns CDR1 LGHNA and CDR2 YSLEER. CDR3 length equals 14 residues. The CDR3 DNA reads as TGCGCCAGCAGCCAAGTTCTAAACACAGATACGCAGTATTTT. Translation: CASSQVLNTDTQYF.

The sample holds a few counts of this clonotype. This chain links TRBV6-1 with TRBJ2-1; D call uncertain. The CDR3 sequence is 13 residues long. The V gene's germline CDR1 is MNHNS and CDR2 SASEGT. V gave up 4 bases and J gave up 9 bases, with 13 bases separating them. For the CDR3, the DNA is TGTGCCAGCAGTGCCCGACCGGAGAGTGAGCAGTTCTTC. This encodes CASSARPESEQFF.

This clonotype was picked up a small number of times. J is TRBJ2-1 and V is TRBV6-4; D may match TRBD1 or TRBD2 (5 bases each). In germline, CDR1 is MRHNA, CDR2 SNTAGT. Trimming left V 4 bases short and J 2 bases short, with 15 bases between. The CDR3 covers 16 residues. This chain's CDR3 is CASSGCGTEAYNEQFF. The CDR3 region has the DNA TGTGCCAGCAGTGGTTGTGGGACGGAAGCCTACAATGAGCAGTTCTTC.

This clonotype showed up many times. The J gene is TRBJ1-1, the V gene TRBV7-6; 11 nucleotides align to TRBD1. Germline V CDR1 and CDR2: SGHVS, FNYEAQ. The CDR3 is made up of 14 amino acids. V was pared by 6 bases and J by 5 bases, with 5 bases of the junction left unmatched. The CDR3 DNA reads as TGTGCCAGCAGTCCCGGGACAGGGGGTACTGAAGCTTTCTTT. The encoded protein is CASSPGTGGTEAFF.

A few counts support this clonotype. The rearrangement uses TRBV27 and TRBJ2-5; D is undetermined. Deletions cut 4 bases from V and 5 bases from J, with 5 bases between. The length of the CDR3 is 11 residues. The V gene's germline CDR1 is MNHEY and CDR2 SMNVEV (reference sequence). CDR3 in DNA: TGTGCCAGCAGTTCGATGGAGACCCAGTACTTC. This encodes CASSSMETQYF.

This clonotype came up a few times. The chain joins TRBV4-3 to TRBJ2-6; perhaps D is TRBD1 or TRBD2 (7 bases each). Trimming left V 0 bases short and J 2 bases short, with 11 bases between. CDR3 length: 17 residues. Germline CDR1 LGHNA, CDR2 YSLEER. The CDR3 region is CASSQDRGGAGANVLTF. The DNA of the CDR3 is TGCGCCAGCAGCCAAGACAGGGGGGGAGCTGGGGCCAACGTCCTGACTTTC.

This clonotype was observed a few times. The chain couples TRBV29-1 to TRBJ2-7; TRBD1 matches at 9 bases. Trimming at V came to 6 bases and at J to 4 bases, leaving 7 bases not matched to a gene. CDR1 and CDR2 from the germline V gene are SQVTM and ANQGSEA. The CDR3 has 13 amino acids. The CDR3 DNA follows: TGCAGCGTCGATACAGGACAGGGGTACGAGCAGTACTTC. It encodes CSVDTGQGYEQYF.

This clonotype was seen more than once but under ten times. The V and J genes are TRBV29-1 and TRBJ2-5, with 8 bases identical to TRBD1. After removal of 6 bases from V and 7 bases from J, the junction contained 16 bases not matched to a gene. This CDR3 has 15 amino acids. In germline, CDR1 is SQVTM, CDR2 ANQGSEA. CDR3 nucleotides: TGCAGCGTCGGGGTACGGACAGGGCACGAGGGGACCCAGTACTTC. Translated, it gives CSVGVRTGHEGTQYF. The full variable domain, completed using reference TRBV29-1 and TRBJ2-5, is SAVISQKPSRDICQRGTSLTIQCQVDSQVTMMFWYRQQPGQSLTLIATANQGSEATYESGFVIDKFPISRPNLTFSTLTVSNMSPEDSSIYLCSVGVRTGHEGTQYFGPGTRLLVL.

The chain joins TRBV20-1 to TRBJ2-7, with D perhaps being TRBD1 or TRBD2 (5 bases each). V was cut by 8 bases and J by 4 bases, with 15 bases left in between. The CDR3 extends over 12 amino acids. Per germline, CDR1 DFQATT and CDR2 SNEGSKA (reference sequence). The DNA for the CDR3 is TGCAGTTCCCGGGACGTGCTATACGAGCAGTACTTC. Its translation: CSSRDVLYEQYF.

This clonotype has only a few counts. In nucleotides, the CDR3 is TGTGCCAGCAGTTTTGGGGGGTCCGGAAACACCATATATTTT. Its protein is CASSFGGSGNTIYF. The chain employs TRBV12-3 or TRBV12-4 and TRBJ1-3, with D possibly being TRBD1 (5 bases). The CDR3 contains 14 residues. Trimming left V 3 bases short and J 4 bases short, with 10 bases between.

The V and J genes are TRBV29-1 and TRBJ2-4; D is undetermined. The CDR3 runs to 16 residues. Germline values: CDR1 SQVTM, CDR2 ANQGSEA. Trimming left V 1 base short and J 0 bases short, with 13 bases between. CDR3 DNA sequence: TGCAGCGTTGAAGCCCCGACAACTCTAGCCAAAAACATTCAGTACTTC. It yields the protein CSVEAPTTLAKNIQYF.

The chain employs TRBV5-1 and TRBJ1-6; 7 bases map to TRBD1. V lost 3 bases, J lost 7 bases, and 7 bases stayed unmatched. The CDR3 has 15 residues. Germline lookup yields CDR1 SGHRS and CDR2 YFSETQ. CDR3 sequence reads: CASSSETGWNSPLHF. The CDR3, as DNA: TGCGCCAGCAGCTCGGAGACAGGGTGGAATTCACCCCTCCACTTT.

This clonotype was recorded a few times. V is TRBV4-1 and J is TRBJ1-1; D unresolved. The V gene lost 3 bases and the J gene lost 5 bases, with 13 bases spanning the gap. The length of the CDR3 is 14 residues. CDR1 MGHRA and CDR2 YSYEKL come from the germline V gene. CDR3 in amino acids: CASSHGVASTEAFF. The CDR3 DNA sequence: TGCGCCAGCAGCCATGGAGTGGCGAGTACTGAAGCTTTCTTT.

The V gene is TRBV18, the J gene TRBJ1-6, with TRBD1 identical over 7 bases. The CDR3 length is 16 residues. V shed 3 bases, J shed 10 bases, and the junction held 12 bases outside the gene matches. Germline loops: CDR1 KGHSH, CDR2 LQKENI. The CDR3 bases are TGTGCCAGCTCACCCAAACCCACAGGGGCAGGATCACCCCTCCACTTT. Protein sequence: CASSPKPTGAGSPLHF.